A single sample is the source of the 29 T cell receptor beta chains below, sequenced in a study of blood T cell repertoires in COVID-19. Measured with immunoSEQ multiplex PCR; TCRdb has only the in-frame clones, and not every one. Found here are fewer than 500,000 clones, approximately 90% of them singletons; the top ten hold about 0.91%. Sequencing used peripheral blood. The receptors were sampled from a man younger than 35 with COVID-19, enrolled during active disease.

The CDR3 here is CASSLDRGDNEQFF. CDR3 in DNA: TGTGCCAGCAGCTTAGATCGGGGGGACAATGAGCAGTTCTTC. V gene TRBV11-2 combines with J gene TRBJ2-1, with 7 bases that match TRBD2. After removal of 0 bases from V and 5 bases from J, the junction contained 1 base not matched to a gene. The germline V gene encodes CDR1 SGHAT and CDR2 FQNNGV. The CDR3 spans 14 residues.

This clone was seen a few times. The chain joins TRBV27 to TRBJ2-3; unclear D gene. V lost 7 bases and J lost 7, with 12 bases in between. This CDR3 has 12 amino acids. Per germline, CDR1 MNHEY and CDR2 SMNVEV (reference sequence). CDR3 coding DNA: TGTGCCAGCACCTCCCTAGGAAATACGCAGTATTTT. Translation gives CASTSLGNTQYF.

DNA for the CDR3: TGTGCCATCAGTGATACGACAGCCTACGAGCAGTACTTC. As protein: CAISDTTAYEQYF. The V and J genes are TRBV10-3 and TRBJ2-7; possible D gene TRBD1, 5 bases. CDR1 and CDR2 from the germline V gene are ENHRY and SYGVKD. The CDR3 consists of 13 residues. Trimming removed 3 bases from V and 2 bases from J, with 8 bases in between.

The chain couples TRBV27 to TRBJ2-1, with 9 bases aligning to TRBD2. Germline V CDR1 and CDR2: MNHEY, SMNVEV (reference sequence). Trimming at V came to 6 bases and at J to 4 bases, leaving 7 bases not matched to a gene. This CDR3 spans 15 amino acids. Here the CDR3 DNA reads TGTGCCAGCAGGTTAGCGGGAGCGGGTTACAATGAGCAGTTCTTC. Its protein is CASRLAGAGYNEQFF.

The chain recombines TRBV29-1 with TRBJ2-7, with 7 bases that match TRBD2. V was clipped by 6 bases and J by 5 bases; unmatched bases: 16. CDR3 length: 15 residues. Germline V gene data show CDR1 as SQVTM and CDR2 as ANQGSEA. In DNA, the CDR3 is TGCAGCGTCCACGTTGCGGCGGGAGCCCAGAACGAGCAGTACTTC. Translating gives CSVHVAAGAQNEQYF.

This clone was detected only once. V and J are TRBV19 and TRBJ1-2; no clear D. V shed 3 bases and J shed 9 bases, with 20 bases lying between them. The germline V gene has CDR1 LNHDA and CDR2 SQIVND (reference sequence). The CDR3 extends over 15 amino acids. Written as DNA, the CDR3 is TGTGCCAGTAGTATCGGGTTTGGCCTTGCCGAGAGCTACACCTTC. As protein: CASSIGFGLAESYTF.

CDR3 in amino acids: CASGLAPLTGGQETQYF. The DNA of the CDR3 is TGTGCTAGTGGTTTGGCCCCGCTCACGGGAGGACAAGAGACCCAGTACTTC. The chain has TRBV12-5 and TRBJ2-5; the match to TRBD2 covers 7 bases. This CDR3 has 17 residues. Germline-derived CDR1 and CDR2 are LGHNT and FRNRAP. J was trimmed by 2 bases and V by 1 base; bases with no gene match: 10.

The chain couples TRBV3-1 (or the pseudogene TRBV3-2) to TRBJ1-1; 8 bases match TRBD1. CDR3 length: 15 amino acids. CDR1 and CDR2 (germline): LGHDT, YNNKEL (reference sequence). With 1 base clipped from V and 5 bases from J, the junction kept 6 bases outside the gene matches. CDR3 sequence: CASSQVWQGATEAFF. In DNA form, the CDR3 reads TGTGCCAGCAGCCAAGTTTGGCAGGGGGCAACTGAAGCTTTCTTT.

The chain uses TRBV5-4 and TRBJ2-1; 12 bases map to TRBD2. CDR3 length equals 16 residues. Germline CDR1 reads SGHNT; CDR2 reads YYREEE (reference sequence). V was pared by 10 bases and J by 5 bases, with 13 bases of the junction left unmatched. CDR3 sequence (DNA): TGTGCCTCTTCGGAGTCCCTAGCGGGAGGGAACAATGAGCAGTTCTTC. Amino acid sequence: CASSESLAGGNNEQFF. Based on the CDR3 plus reference TRBV5-4 and TRBJ2-1, the full variable domain is ETGVTQSPTHLIKTRGQQVTLRCSSQSGHNTVSWYQQALGQGPQFIFQYYREEENGRGNFPPRFSGLQFPNYSSELNVNALELDDSALYLCASSESLAGGNNEQFFGPGTRLTVL.

The rearrangement uses TRBV11-2 and TRBJ1-4, with D hard to call. Trimming cost V 5 bases and J 8 bases, with 18 bases left between them. The CDR3 loop spans 15 amino acids. Per germline, CDR1 SGHAT and CDR2 FQNNGV. The CDR3 sequence is CASSAQVLAGEKLFF. The CDR3, as DNA: TGTGCCAGCAGCGCACAAGTGCTGGCGGGGGAAAAACTGTTTTTT. Using reference TRBV11-2 and TRBJ1-4 for the parts outside the CDR3, the full variable domain is EAGVAQSPRYKIIEKRQSVAFWCNPISGHATLYWYQQILGQGPKLLIQFQNNGVVDDSQLPKDRFSAERLKGVDSTLKIQPAKLEDSAVYLCASSAQVLAGEKLFFGSGTQLSVL.

J is TRBJ1-6 and V is TRBV6-5; 10 bases agree with TRBD1. Losses at the gene ends were 6 bases for V and 13 bases for J; bases not matched to a gene: 6. In germline, CDR1 is MNHEY, CDR2 SVGAGI. The CDR3 is 13 amino acids. The CDR3 nucleotides are TGTGCCAGCAGGACAGGGGGCCTCGTCCCCCTCCACTTT. This codes for CASRTGGLVPLHF.

V gene TRBV19 combines with J gene TRBJ2-2; possible D gene TRBD1, 6 bases. The CDR3 spans 16 residues. Germline CDR1 is LNHDA and CDR2 is SQIVND (reference sequence). V lost 5 bases to trimming and J lost 6 bases, with 19 bases between them. The CDR3 loop reads CASSFRTTGSPGELFF. The DNA of the CDR3 is TGTGCCAGTAGTTTCCGTACGACAGGTAGCCCCGGGGAGCTGTTTTTT.

The chain joins TRBV12-5 to TRBJ2-1; weak D call: TRBD2 (6 bases). The CDR3 runs to 15 residues. Trimming removed 2 bases from V and 5 bases from J, with 13 bases in between. CDR1 LGHNT and CDR2 FRNRAP come from the germline V gene. The CDR3 nucleotides are TGTGCTAGTGGTTTGTCGATAATAGCGGACAATGAGCAGTTCTTC. Its protein product is CASGLSIIADNEQFF.

V is TRBV7-9 and J is TRBJ1-6; possible D gene TRBD1, 6 bases. The CDR3 is 14 amino acids. CDR1 and CDR2 (germline): SEHNR, FQNEAQ (reference sequence). Between the trimmed V and J ends, which lost 5 bases and 10 bases, there was a span of 15 bases. CDR3 bases: TGTGCCAGCAGCCAACAGGGTAGTGGATCACCCCTCCACTTT. Protein product: CASSQQGSGSPLHF.

The rearrangement joins TRBV9 to TRBJ2-1, with 7 bases that match TRBD1. The CDR3 has 17 residues. V was pared by 1 base and J by 7 bases, with 14 bases of the junction left unmatched. Germline V gene data show CDR1 as SGDLS and CDR2 as YYNGEE. The CDR3 sequence is CASSVSPSWGQLNEQFF. The CDR3 DNA is TGTGCCAGCAGCGTAAGCCCCTCTTGGGGACAGTTAAATGAGCAGTTCTTC.

The chain carries TRBV5-1 and TRBJ1-5; 9 nucleotides agree with TRBD1. The ends lost 0 bases at V and 5 bases at J; junction bases unmatched: 3. Germline V gives CDR1 SGHRS, CDR2 YFSETQ. The CDR3 has 15 amino acids. CDR3 sequence reads: CASSLDGTGYQPQHF. In DNA form, the CDR3 reads TGCGCCAGCAGCTTGGACGGGACAGGGTATCAGCCCCAGCATTTT. The complete variable domain, with remaining parts taken from reference TRBV5-1 and TRBJ1-5, reads KAGVTQTPRYLIKTRGQQVTLSCSPISGHRSVSWYQQTPGQGLQFLFEYFSETQRNKGNFPGRFSGRQFSNSRSEMNVSTLELGDSALYLCASSLDGTGYQPQHFGDGTRLSIL.

V usage is TRBV7-9 and J usage is TRBJ1-1; D remains unclear. V was cut by 3 bases and J by 6 bases, with 5 bases left in between. The germline V gene has CDR1 SEHNR and CDR2 FQNEAQ (reference sequence). This CDR3 has 11 residues. CDR3 DNA sequence: TGTGCCAGCAGCTTCAGTCCTGAAGCTTTCTTT. This gives the protein CASSFSPEAFF.

This sequence joins TRBV15 and TRBJ1-2, with 7 bases that match TRBD1. CDR3 length: 15 residues. CDR1 and CDR2 (germline): LNHNV, YYDKDF (reference sequence). The V and J ends lost 3 bases and 6 bases, in that order; junction bases with no gene match: 10. The CDR3 DNA sequence: TGTGCCACCAGCAGCCCCAGAGGACAGGCAGATGGCTACACCTTC. Translating gives CATSSPRGQADGYTF.

The chain employs TRBV4-1 and TRBJ1-5; D remains ambiguous. The V gene lost 4 bases and the J gene lost 0 bases, with 16 bases spanning the gap. The CDR3 sequence is 17 residues long. Germline CDR1 MGHRA, CDR2 YSYEKL. CDR3 bases: TGCGCCAGCAGCCTAAGATTAACCCCCTATAGCAATCAGCCCCAGCATTTT. Its protein product is CASSLRLTPYSNQPQHF.

The chain is built from TRBV3-1 (or the pseudogene TRBV3-2) and TRBJ2-7; perhaps TRBD1 as D (5 bases). The CDR3 extends over 15 amino acids. Germline-derived CDR1 and CDR2 are LGHDT and YNNKEL (reference sequence). The V end lost 6 bases, the J end lost 3 bases, and 18 bases lay between the germline ends. The CDR3 coding sequence is TGTGCCAGCAGTCATATGTCGATTAGGGGCTACGAGCAGTACTTC. Translating gives CASSHMSIRGYEQYF.

The V and J genes are TRBV24-1 and TRBJ2-5, with TRBD2 as a possible D gene (5 bases). Germline V gene data show CDR1 as KGHDR and CDR2 as SFDVKD. The ends were cut back, 9 bases at V and 3 bases at J, with 7 bases in the middle. There are 11 residues in the CDR3. The CDR3 loop reads CATEEEETQYF. The CDR3 nucleotides read TGTGCCACCGAGGAGGAAGAGACCCAGTACTTC.

V gene TRBV14 combines with J gene TRBJ1-6; D possibly corresponds to TRBD1 (5 bases). Germline lookup yields CDR1 SGHDN and CDR2 FVKESK. The V end lost 4 bases, the J end lost 0 bases, and 10 bases lay between the germline ends. This CDR3 has 16 residues. CDR3 in DNA: TGTGCCAGCAGCCCAGGGTCCGGCTCCTATAATTCACCCCTCCACTTT. Protein: CASSPGSGSYNSPLHF.

CDR3 nucleotide sequence: TGTGCCAGCAGCCAAGAATCCGGGGACTATGGCTACACCTTC. Amino acid sequence: CASSQESGDYGYTF. The chain is built from TRBV3-1 (or the pseudogene TRBV3-2) and TRBJ1-2; no clear D. In germline, CDR1 is LGHDT, CDR2 YNNKEL (reference sequence). V was cut by 0 bases and J by 3 bases, with 8 bases left in between. The CDR3 is made up of 14 amino acids.

The genes are TRBV11-2 and TRBJ1-3; D is ambiguous. Germline CDR1 reads SGHAT; CDR2 reads FQNNGV. This CDR3 has 15 amino acids. V was trimmed by 5 bases and J by 0 bases, leaving 11 bases between them. The CDR3 protein is CASSRKLYSGNTIYF. Here the CDR3 DNA reads TGTGCCAGCAGCCGCAAGCTTTACTCTGGAAACACCATATATTTT.

The chain carries TRBV5-4 and TRBJ1-2; no reliable D call. Germline V gene sequence: CDR1 SGHNT, CDR2 YYREEE (reference sequence). Trimming shortened V by 2 bases and J by 8 bases, and 10 bases separated the two germline ends. The CDR3 runs to 12 residues. CDR3 sequence reads: CASSLPREGYTF. CDR3 bases: TGTGCCAGCAGCTTACCCCGGGAAGGCTACACCTTC. The full variable domain, its missing parts supplied by reference TRBV5-4 and TRBJ1-2, is ETGVTQSPTHLIKTRGQQVTLRCSSQSGHNTVSWYQQALGQGPQFIFQYYREEENGRGNFPPRFSGLQFPNYSSELNVNALELDDSALYLCASSLPREGYTFGSGTRLTVV.

The chain uses TRBV4-1 and TRBJ2-5, with TRBD2 matching over 15 bases. The CDR3 runs 19 residues. Trimming at V came to 1 base and at J to 4 bases, leaving 10 bases not matched to a gene. The germline gives CDR1 MGHRA, CDR2 YSYEKL. CDR3 region: CASSQAAGLAGGAPETQYF. CDR3 sequence (DNA): TGCGCCAGCAGCCAAGCGGCGGGACTAGCGGGGGGAGCCCCAGAGACCCAGTACTTC.

This clone has more than one count but fewer than ten. The CDR3 nucleotides are TGTGCCAGCAGCGTGAGCGGGCTCTCCTACGAGCAGTACTTC. Amino acid sequence: CASSVSGLSYEQYF. This chain links TRBV11-3 with TRBJ2-7, with a possible D match to TRBD2 (6 bases). Germline V gene lookup returns CDR1 SGHNT and CDR2 YENEEA. The V end was cut by 5 bases, the J end by 0 bases, with 11 bases between. The CDR3 loop spans 14 amino acids.

The chain links TRBV11-3 to TRBJ1-4; D uncertain. CDR1 is SGHNT, CDR2 YENEEA, per germline. V was clipped by 5 bases and J by 0 bases, with 10 bases between them. The length of the CDR3 is 15 residues. Written as DNA, the CDR3 is TGTGCCAGCAGCCCCGGGTCGGCAACTAATGAAAAACTGTTTTTT. It encodes CASSPGSATNEKLFF.

V usage is TRBV3-1 (or the pseudogene TRBV3-2) and J usage is TRBJ2-1; 11 bases fit TRBD2. Trimming at V came to 0 bases and at J to 4 bases, leaving 5 bases not matched to a gene. Per the germline V gene, CDR1 is LGHDT and CDR2 is YNNKEL (reference sequence). This CDR3 spans 17 amino acids. Written as DNA, the CDR3 is TGTGCCAGCAGCCAAGATCAAGGACTAGCGGGTTACAATGAGCAGTTCTTC. Its translation is CASSQDQGLAGYNEQFF.